Presented here are 28 T cell receptor beta chains from one specimen sequenced in a study of neoadjuvant anti-PD-1 for oral cavity cancer. Sample time point: after neoadjuvant nivolumab, at surgical resection. TCRdb's copy holds only in-frame clones and misses some; the assay was immunoSEQ multiplex PCR. The table has tens of thousands of clones, more than 40% seen once. The source was tumor tissue, collected after nivolumab (anti-PD-1) treatment. The receptors come from a person aged 35 to 85 with oral cavity squamous cell carcinoma.

This rearrangement joins TRBV6-6 to TRBJ2-7; D remains ambiguous. Germline V CDR1 and CDR2: MNHNY, SVGAGI (reference sequence). This CDR3 spans 14 amino acids. V was clipped by 4 bases and J by 0 bases, with 10 bases between them. The CDR3 protein is CASSSTQSSYEQYF. CDR3 bases: TGTGCCAGCAGTTCGACACAGAGCTCCTACGAGCAGTACTTC.

The chain employs TRBV15 and TRBJ1-3; D is unresolved. Per germline, CDR1 LNHNV and CDR2 YYDKDF (reference sequence). The germline V and J ends were trimmed by 0 bases and 0 bases, with 6 bases remaining between them. CDR3 length: 15 residues. DNA of the CDR3: TGTGCCACCAGCAGAGATTTGAGCTCTGGAAACACCATATATTTT. As protein: CATSRDLSSGNTIYF.

This clone was detected ten times or more. V is TRBV2 and J is TRBJ2-1; 8 bases fit TRBD1. V lost 11 bases and J lost 7; bases outside the gene matches: 13. Germline CDR1 is SNHLY and CDR2 is FYNNEI. The CDR3 has 14 residues. CDR3 residues: CAGQTDRAGNEQFF. The CDR3 DNA follows: TGTGCCGGCCAGACGGACAGGGCTGGGAATGAGCAGTTCTTC.

This clone turned up a few times. Other DNA sequences from this sample encode an identical CDR3 as well. V gene TRBV6-1 combines with J gene TRBJ1-5, with D tentatively TRBD1 (5 bases). Trimming left V 6 bases short and J 4 bases short, with 13 bases between. In germline, CDR1 is MNHNS, CDR2 SASEGT. This CDR3 is built from 14 residues. This CDR3 reads CASRSGTGNQPQHF. The CDR3 DNA reads TGTGCCAGCAGATCCGGGACGGGGAATCAGCCCCAGCATTTT.

This clone was observed once. The chain is built from TRBV7-2 and TRBJ2-3; a possible D gene is TRBD2 (6 bases). The germline V gene has CDR1 SGHTA and CDR2 FQGNSA. The CDR3 covers 14 residues. The V end was cut by 5 bases, the J end by 4 bases, with 13 bases between. CDR3 sequence reads: CASSRAGFADTQYF. In nucleotides, the CDR3 is TGTGCCAGCAGCCGGGCGGGGTTCGCAGATACGCAGTATTTT.

This chain connects TRBV7-2 to TRBJ2-5; 8 nucleotides match TRBD1. Per germline, CDR1 SGHTA and CDR2 FQGNSA. V lost 5 bases to trimming and J lost 5 bases; unmatched junction nucleotides: 7. This CDR3 contains 14 residues. The CDR3 spells CASSPDRGAETQYF. CDR3 DNA: TGTGCCAGCAGCCCAGACAGGGGAGCGGAGACCCAGTACTTC.

V gene TRBV11-2 combines with J gene TRBJ1-4; D is unresolved. V shed 0 bases and J shed 1 base, with 9 bases lying between them. The CDR3 contains 16 residues. Germline V gives CDR1 SGHAT, CDR2 FQNNGV. CDR3 in DNA: TGTGCCAGCAGCTTAGAATCCCGGGAAACTAATGAAAAACTGTTTTTT. The encoded protein is CASSLESRETNEKLFF. Supplemented by reference TRBV11-2 and TRBJ1-4, the full variable domain reads EAGVAQSPRYKIIEKRQSVAFWCNPISGHATLYWYQQILGQGPKLLIQFQNNGVVDDSQLPKDRFSAERLKGVDSTLKIQPAKLEDSAVYLCASSLESRETNEKLFFGSGTQLSVL.

The V gene is TRBV5-1, the J gene TRBJ2-3, with 15 bases aligning to TRBD2. The CDR3 extends over 17 amino acids. The V gene's germline CDR1 is SGHRS and CDR2 YFSETQ. V was pared by 3 bases and J by 4 bases, with 6 bases of the junction left unmatched. In nucleotides, the CDR3 is TGCGCCAGCAGCTACAACGGACTAGCGGGGGGGCCAGATACGCAGTATTTT. Amino acids: CASSYNGLAGGPDTQYF.

This clone was seen ten or more times. The J gene is TRBJ2-5, the V gene TRBV5-1; D is uncertain. V gave up 1 base and J gave up 2 bases, with 6 bases separating them. Germline CDR1 reads SGHRS; CDR2 reads YFSETQ. This CDR3 is built from 13 residues. The CDR3 here is CASSLRRQETQYF. The CDR3 DNA is TGCGCCAGCAGCTTGCGACGGCAAGAGACCCAGTACTTC.

This clone came up many times. Germline is not matched at one junction end, which may reflect a read error. The genes are TRBV11-2 and TRBJ2-7; 7 bases align to TRBD1. This CDR3 has 15 residues. Germline V CDR1 and CDR2: SGHAT, FQNNGV. The CDR3 sequence: CASSLRQGGSSEQYF. CDR3 sequence (DNA): TGTGCCAGCAGCCTAAGACAGGGCGGGTCCTCCGAGCAGTACTTC.

The chain uses TRBV2 and TRBJ1-6; weak D call: TRBD1 (5 bases). Germline CDR1 reads SNHLY; CDR2 reads FYNNEI. The CDR3 covers 13 residues. CDR3 amino acids: CAEGTGLFSPLHF. The CDR3 nucleotides are TGTGCGGAGGGAACAGGCCTCTTTTCACCCCTCCACTTT.

The chain employs TRBV6-6 and TRBJ1-3, with no clear D. The CDR3 sequence is 12 residues long. Trimming left V 6 bases short and J 5 bases short, with 8 bases between. Germline loops: CDR1 MNHNY, CDR2 SVGAGI (reference sequence). CDR3 protein: CASRGLRNTIYF. The DNA of the CDR3 is TGTGCCAGCAGGGGATTACGAAACACCATATATTTT.

This clone was recorded a few times. The chain employs TRBV7-2 and TRBJ1-1; 10 positions match TRBD1. This CDR3 region has 16 residues. The germline CDR1 and CDR2 sequences are SGHTA and FQGNSA. Losses at the gene ends were 1 base for V and 5 bases for J; bases not matched to a gene: 7. CDR3 region: CASSLVLPGQGTEAFF. Here the CDR3 DNA reads TGTGCCAGCAGCTTAGTCCTACCGGGACAGGGGACTGAAGCTTTCTTT.

This clone was picked up a small number of times. The chain carries TRBV7-9 and TRBJ2-2; D is unresolved. V was cut by 5 bases and J by 7 bases, with 20 bases left in between. This CDR3 is built from 16 residues. Per germline, CDR1 SEHNR and CDR2 FQNEAQ (reference sequence). As DNA, the CDR3 is TGTGCCAGCAGCCCCCCCTCCGGCCCTCCGGGCGGGGAGCTGTTTTTT. It encodes CASSPPSGPPGGELFF.

This chain joins TRBV5-6 and TRBJ1-2; D is unclear. V shed 2 bases and J shed 8 bases, with 7 bases lying between them. Germline V gene data show CDR1 as SGHDT and CDR2 as YYEEEE. CDR3 length equals 11 residues. The CDR3 DNA is TGTGCCAGCAGCTTACAAAACGGCTACACCTTC. This translates into CASSLQNGYTF.

This sequence joins TRBV15 and TRBJ2-7, with D tentatively TRBD2 (6 bases). The germline gives CDR1 LNHNV, CDR2 YYDKDF (reference sequence). CDR3 length equals 13 residues. V lost 0 bases and J lost 13, with 16 bases in between. The CDR3 sequence is CATSRDFGDSTYF. The CDR3 coding sequence is TGTGCCACCAGCAGAGATTTCGGGGACTCGACCTACTTC.

The genes are TRBV6-1 and TRBJ2-5, with TRBD2 as a possible D gene (5 bases). V lost 7 bases to trimming and J lost 2 bases, with 8 bases between them. Germline V gives CDR1 MNHNS, CDR2 SASEGT. The CDR3 runs 12 residues. The CDR3 region is CASTRGQETQYF. CDR3 nucleotides: TGTGCCAGCACTCGGGGACAAGAGACCCAGTACTTC.

The rearrangement links TRBV30 to TRBJ1-1; tentatively, D is TRBD1 (5 bases). Deletions cut 4 bases from V and 4 bases from J, with 10 bases between. The CDR3 totals 12 residues. Germline CDR1 GTSNPN, CDR2 SVGIG (reference sequence). As DNA, the CDR3 is TGTGCCTGGACTGGGGGAATCACTGAAGCTTTCTTT. It is translated as CAWTGGITEAFF.

This clone was observed many times. This chain joins TRBV7-2 and TRBJ2-7; TRBD1 matches at 10 bases. Trimming took 1 base from V and 4 from J; bases not matched to a gene: 1. Germline V lookup: CDR1 SGHTA, CDR2 FQGNSA. The CDR3 is 14 residues long. This CDR3 is CASSLGGQGYEQYF. The CDR3 region has the DNA TGTGCCAGCAGCTTAGGGGGACAGGGGTACGAGCAGTACTTC. Combining the CDR3 with reference TRBV7-2 and TRBJ2-7 gives the whole variable domain GAGVSQSPSNKVTEKGKDVELRCDPISGHTALYWYRQSLGQGLEFLIYFQGNSAPDKSGLPSDRFSAERTGGSVSTLTIQRTQQEDSAVYLCASSLGGQGYEQYFGPGTRLTVT.

The chain couples TRBV30 to TRBJ1-3; D is uncertain. This CDR3 spans 12 amino acids. Germline CDR1 is GTSNPN and CDR2 is SVGIG (reference sequence). Deletions cut 4 bases from V and 7 bases from J, with 11 bases between. This chain's CDR3 is CAWKTYPNTIYF. CDR3 bases: TGTGCCTGGAAGACCTACCCGAACACCATATATTTT.

The gene calls are TRBV5-1 and TRBJ2-5; D uncertain. The CDR3 runs 14 residues. Trimming removed 3 bases from V and 1 base from J, with 10 bases in between. The germline gives CDR1 SGHRS, CDR2 YFSETQ. This CDR3 reads CASSSLGSQETQYF. CDR3 DNA sequence: TGCGCCAGCAGCTCCTTAGGTTCCCAAGAGACCCAGTACTTC.

The gene calls are TRBV5-5 and TRBJ2-3; the match to TRBD1 covers 11 bases. The V gene's germline CDR1 is SGHKS and CDR2 YYEKEE (reference sequence). The CDR3 is 14 amino acids. V shed 5 bases, J shed 7 bases, and the junction held 6 bases outside the gene matches. In DNA, the CDR3 is TGTGCCAGCAGTGGACAGGGGGCATACTATACGCAGTATTTT. This translates into CASSGQGAYYTQYF.

This clone was detected once. V is TRBV7-9 and J is TRBJ2-1; possible D gene TRBD2, 5 bases. This CDR3 has 16 amino acids. The ends were cut back, 0 bases at V and 5 bases at J, with 14 bases in the middle. Germline loops: CDR1 SEHNR, CDR2 FQNEAQ (reference sequence). The CDR3 bases are TGTGCCAGCAGCTTAGCGCCCGGGGAACGAAACAATGAGCAGTTCTTC. It is translated as CASSLAPGERNNEQFF.

This sequence joins TRBV27 and TRBJ2-1; perhaps TRBD1 as D (6 bases). Germline CDR1 is MNHEY and CDR2 is SMNVEV (reference sequence). The CDR3 has 16 amino acids. The V gene lost 5 bases and the J gene lost 4 bases, with 18 bases spanning the gap. The CDR3 DNA reads as TGTGCCAGCAGTCCCTCGGACAGCAGACAATACAATGAGCAGTTCTTC. Protein sequence: CASSPSDSRQYNEQFF.

The chain carries TRBV11-3 and TRBJ2-7; tentatively, D is TRBD1 (6 bases). The CDR3 is 15 residues long. Germline CDR1 and CDR2: SGHNT and YENEEA. Between the trimmed V and J ends, which lost 0 bases and 6 bases, there was a span of 15 bases. The CDR3 nucleotides read TGTGCCAGCAGCTTAGATTCCAGCACAGGGTTCGAGCAGTACTTC. Translation gives CASSLDSSTGFEQYF.

The chain employs TRBV27 and TRBJ2-7; D is unresolved. Looked up from germline, CDR1 is MNHEY and CDR2 is SMNVEV (reference sequence). The ends were cut back, 3 bases at V and 6 bases at J, with 12 bases in the middle. The CDR3 length is 13 residues. CDR3 bases: TGTGCCAGCAGTTTCTCCGGATCTGTCGAGCAGTACTTC. Translation gives CASSFSGSVEQYF.

The chain recombines TRBV7-8 with TRBJ1-3; D gene uncertain. The CDR3 extends over 16 amino acids. Germline V lookup: CDR1 SGHVS, CDR2 FQNEAQ. Trimming left V 2 bases short and J 8 bases short, with 19 bases between. The CDR3 DNA sequence: TGTGCCAGCAGCTTAATGGCCCCCGGCTCCGGAGACACCATATATTTT. As protein: CASSLMAPGSGDTIYF.

The genes are TRBV28 and TRBJ2-6; 7 bases are shared with TRBD2. The germline V gene has CDR1 MDHEN and CDR2 SYDVKM. J was trimmed by 2 bases and V by 10 bases; bases with no gene match: 8. The CDR3 has 15 residues. CDR3 loop: CATHEAGAGANVLTF. As DNA, the CDR3 is TGTGCCACCCACGAGGCGGGGGCTGGGGCCAACGTCCTGACTTTC.